The 3 T cell receptor beta chains below were found in one sample sequenced in a study of cytomegalovirus exposure and HLA in healthy donors. The PCR had 60 Vbeta and 13 Jbeta primers. Clones were read by immunoSEQ multiplex PCR, and TCRdb kept only the in-frame ones, dropping some. The data contain fewer than 200,000 clones, approximately 82% of them seen just once; the ten biggest clones take up roughly 1.2%. The specimen was PBMCs. All receptors come from a girl between 2 and 10 years old in good health and CMV-seropositive.

This chain connects TRBV9 to TRBJ2-5; TRBD2 agrees at 7 bases. CDR3 length: 14 residues. The germline V gene encodes CDR1 SGDLS and CDR2 YYNGEE. The V and J ends lost 4 bases and 1 base, in that order; junction bases with no gene match: 4. The CDR3 nucleotides read TGTGCCAGCAGCCAAGCGGGACGCCAAGAGACCCAGTACTTC. Its translation is CASSQAGRQETQYF.

The J gene is TRBJ2-3, the V gene TRBV19, with 15 bases that match TRBD2. Germline V gene sequence: CDR1 LNHDA, CDR2 SQIVND (reference sequence). The CDR3 length is 22 residues. The junction had 16 bases not matched to a gene; V was cut back by 3 bases and J by 0 bases. In nucleotides, the CDR3 is TGTGCCAGTAGTATCGGTCCGAGGGGACTAGCGGGAGGAGGCACAAGCACAGATACGCAGTATTTT. It encodes CASSIGPRGLAGGGTSTDTQYF.

The chain couples TRBV19 to TRBJ1-6; TRBD1 is a possible D gene (5 bases). V was shortened by 0 bases and J by 10 bases, with 16 bases between the two germline ends. The CDR3 covers 16 residues. The germline CDR1 and CDR2 sequences are LNHDA and SQIVND (reference sequence). CDR3 protein: CASSIDTGAMPSPLHF. DNA of the CDR3: TGTGCCAGTAGTATAGATACAGGCGCGATGCCCTCACCCCTCCACTTT.